Listed below are T cell receptor beta chains from one sample, sequenced in a study of OX40 agonist ivuxolimab in advanced cancers. Sequenced by immunoSEQ multiplex PCR; TCRdb stores in-frame clones only, minus some. Here the sample spans roughly 70,000 clones, 80% to 90% being singletons. This specimen consisted of CD4+ or CD8+ T cells sorted from blood, obtained in a trial of the OX40 agonist ivuxolimab. The source is an adult with an advanced solid tumor such as melanoma, head and neck, liver or kidney cancer. The CDR3 runs from the conserved cysteine through the conserved F or W. The D gene is left open where the match is weak. Where a row states a size, it is once, few, many or the class of an expanded clone; other rows omit it.

TGTGCCAGCAGCTTAGGCGATCTGAGGTCGGAGACCCAGTACTTC,CASSLGDLRSETQYF,-,TRBJ2-5,TRBV7-3,once
TGTGCCAGCAGCCGAGCTGGACAGATAACAGAGACCCAGTACTTC,CASSRAGQITETQYF,-,TRBJ2-5,TRBV28,-
TGTGCCAGCCGAGGGGGGAACTACGAGCAGTACTTC,CASRGGNYEQYF,-,TRBJ2-7,TRBV6-5,-
TGTGCCAGCAGCTTAACCGCGAGCGGGGGCGCTTTCGATACGCAGTATTTT,CASSLTASGGAFDTQYF,TRBD2,TRBJ2-3,TRBV7-3,once
TGTGCCAGCAGCCGACAGGGGCAAAACTCTGGAAACACCATATATTTT,CASSRQGQNSGNTIYF,TRBD1,TRBJ1-3,TRBV7-8,-
TGTGCCAGCAGCGCCACCGCGGGGGAGCAAGAGACCCAGTACTTC,CASSATAGEQETQYF,TRBD2,TRBJ2-5,TRBV9,-
TGTGCTAGTGGATTAGGTGGCGGGGAGCTGTTTTTT,CASGLGGGELFF,-,TRBJ2-2,TRBV12-5,-
TGTGCCAGCAGCTTATTACAGGTTCCTGGCACTGAAGCTTTCTTT,CASSLLQVPGTEAFF,-,TRBJ1-1,TRBV7-2,-
TGTGCCAGCAGCGTTGATCTTCTCACCGGGGAGCTGTTTTTT,CASSVDLLTGELFF,-,TRBJ2-2,TRBV9,-
TGTGCCAGCAGTGAATCCGGGGAGCTGTTTTTT,CASSESGELFF,-,TRBJ2-2,TRBV6-4,few
TGCGCCAGCAGCTTTAGACAGGGGGGAACAGGAAACACCATATATTTT,CASSFRQGGTGNTIYF,TRBD1,TRBJ1-3,TRBV5-1,-
TGTGCCAGCAGCCTAGGGACTTATAATGAGCAGTTCTTC,CASSLGTYNEQFF,-,TRBJ2-1,TRBV7-2,-
TGTGCCAGCCTCGCAGATGGCTACACCTTC,CASLADGYTF,-,TRBJ1-2,TRBV2,-
TGTGCCAGCAGGGGCAGGGGATTTGGAGAGACCCAGTACTTC,CASRGRGFGETQYF,-,TRBJ2-5,TRBV5-6,-
TGTGCCAGCAGTTTCCGGGTTGCAACTAATGAAAAACTGTTTTTT,CASSFRVATNEKLFF,-,TRBJ1-4,TRBV28,-
TGTGCCAGCTCTACGGGGGGTCAATCGAGGACCGGGGAGCTGTTTTTT,CASSTGGQSRTGELFF,TRBD2,TRBJ2-2,TRBV18,once
TGCAGCGTTGAAGGGGTAAAGTCGGCAGGATCCTACGAGCAGTACTTC,CSVEGVKSAGSYEQYF,-,TRBJ2-7,TRBV29-1,once
TGTGCCAGCAGTGCAGCAGGGGGAGAGACCCAGTACTTC,CASSAAGGETQYF,TRBD1,TRBJ2-5,TRBV25-1,-
TGTGCCAGCAGCTTAGGGGCGTTGAAGAATGAGCAGTTCTTC,CASSLGALKNEQFF,-,TRBJ2-1,TRBV5-5,-
TGTGCCAGCAGCCAAGACCGGACAGGGGTCTACGAGCAGTACTTC,CASSQDRTGVYEQYF,TRBD1,TRBJ2-7,TRBV14,-
TGTGCCAGCAGCGAAGGGACAGTCGGGCAGCCCCAGCATTTT,CASSEGTVGQPQHF,TRBD1,TRBJ1-5,TRBV5-5,-
TGTGCCAGCAGTGATCGGGACCCCTTTGATTCGCCCCAGCATTTT,CASSDRDPFDSPQHF,-,TRBJ1-5,TRBV25-1,-
TGCGCCAGCAGCCAAGTGACAGGGGGCGTTGAAAAACTGTTTTTT,CASSQVTGGVEKLFF,TRBD1,TRBJ1-4,TRBV4-3,-
TGTGCCAGTAGTATCAGCGGGGACAGGGGCCGTCAGCCCCAGCATTTT,CASSISGDRGRQPQHF,TRBD1,TRBJ1-5,TRBV19,once
TGTGCCAGCTCGCCCGGGACAGGGTGGATTGGCTACACCTTC,CASSPGTGWIGYTF,TRBD1,TRBJ1-2,TRBV18,-
TGTGCCAGCAGCGTAGATGCTAGCGGTGGCACCGGGGAGCTGTTTTTT,CASSVDASGGTGELFF,TRBD2,TRBJ2-2,TRBV9,-
TGTGCCAGCAGCCCAGATTTTTTAGCGGGGGGGCCTTACAATGAGCAGTTCTTC,CASSPDFLAGGPYNEQFF,TRBD2,TRBJ2-1,TRBV9,-
TGTGCCAGCAGCGTAGAAGGGACAGGGGTCGCCCCCCCCGAGCAGTACTTC,CASSVEGTGVAPPEQYF,TRBD1,TRBJ2-7,TRBV9,-
TGTGCCAGCAGCGGACCCGTGAGATCTACAGGGATGGTCCCTGAAGCTTTCTTT,CASSGPVRSTGMVPEAFF,-,TRBJ1-1,TRBV7-9,-
TGCGCCAGCAGAGGACAGGGGTCAAATCAGCCCCAGCATTTT,CASRGQGSNQPQHF,TRBD1,TRBJ1-5,TRBV23-1,-
TGCGCCAGCGGGAATTACACCGGGACAGGAGGTGGCTACACCTTC,CASGNYTGTGGGYTF,TRBD1,TRBJ1-2,TRBV5-1,-